A selection of T cell receptor beta chains follows, all from one sample in a study of lymphopenia after photon versus proton radiotherapy. Assay used: immunoSEQ multiplex PCR; TCRdb lists only in-frame clones, some missing. The profile shows 35,000 to 45,000 clones, approximately 82% of them singletons. The specimen was peripheral blood, collected from a patient treated with proton-based radiotherapy. These receptors originate from a woman between 70 and 85 years old with pancreatic cancer. Each CDR3 is given with its conserved first and last residue. The D gene is left open where the match is weak. For some rows the clone size is stated as once, few or many, or as a class when expanded; others skip it.

J: TRBJ1-2
V: TRBV2
size: few
D: NA
DNA: TGTGCCAGCCAAAACTATGGCTACACCTTC
CDR3: CASQNYGYTF

J: TRBJ1-5
V: TRBV28
size: NA
D: NA
DNA: TGTGCCAGCAGTTTATCGGGAAGCAATCAGCCCCAGCATTTT
CDR3: CASSLSGSNQPQHF

J: TRBJ2-3
V: TRBV28
size: NA
D: TRBD2
DNA: TGTGCCAGCAGCCCACTAGCGGGGCCCACAGATACGCAGTATTTT
CDR3: CASSPLAGPTDTQYF

J: TRBJ2-2
V: TRBV30
size: NA
D: TRBD2
DNA: TGTGCCTGGAACAGCGGGATAGGAACCGGGGAGCTGTTTTTT
CDR3: CAWNSGIGTGELFF

J: TRBJ2-5
V: TRBV4-2
size: NA
D: NA
DNA: TGTGCCAGCAGCCAAGGGGCGGGATTGATTCAAGAGACCCAGTACTTC
CDR3: CASSQGAGLIQETQYF

J: TRBJ2-7
V: TRBV7-2
size: few
D: NA
DNA: TGTGCCAGCAGCTTAGCTGGGGTCCCCTCCTACGAGCAGTACTTC
CDR3: CASSLAGVPSYEQYF

J: TRBJ2-3
V: TRBV7-2
size: NA
D: NA
DNA: TGTGCCAGCAGGGGGCTGGGCAGGGACACAGATACGCAGTATTTT
CDR3: CASRGLGRDTDTQYF

J: TRBJ2-7
V: TRBV6-5
size: NA
D: TRBD2
DNA: TGTGCCAGCAGTAGGGGACTAGCGGGAGGGCGGTACTTC
CDR3: CASSRGLAGGRYF

J: TRBJ2-5
V: TRBV2
size: NA
D: TRBD2
DNA: TGTGCCAGCAGTGTTGGCAGCGGGGGGCAGTACTTC
CDR3: CASSVGSGGQYF

J: TRBJ2-7
V: TRBV20-1
size: NA
D: NA
DNA: TGCAGTGCCAAAGAAGACCCCGGACAGTACTTC
CDR3: CSAKEDPGQYF

J: TRBJ2-3
V: TRBV25-1
size: once
D: NA
DNA: TGTGCCAGCAGTGGGACCTTGGGACTCCATAGCACAGATACGCAGTATTTT
CDR3: CASSGTLGLHSTDTQYF

J: TRBJ2-1
V: TRBV28
size: NA
D: TRBD2
DNA: TGTGCCAGCAGTTTATGGACTAGCGGGAGTAAAGGTGAGCAGTTCTTC
CDR3: CASSLWTSGSKGEQFF

J: TRBJ1-6
V: TRBV7-2
size: NA
D: NA
DNA: TGTGCCAGCAGCCTCTTCGGAGATAATTCACCCCTCCACTTT
CDR3: CASSLFGDNSPLHF

J: TRBJ2-2
V: TRBV6-4
size: NA
D: NA
DNA: TGTGCCAGCAGTGACAGACGGGCAACGAACACCGGGGAGCTGTTTTTT
CDR3: CASSDRRATNTGELFF

J: TRBJ1-4
V: TRBV5-1
size: once
D: NA
DNA: TGCGCCAGCAGCCCTCAGATGGCAACTAATGAAAAACTGTTTTTT
CDR3: CASSPQMATNEKLFF

J: TRBJ2-7
V: TRBV29-1
size: once
D: NA
DNA: TGCAGCGTTGGTGGTGTCAGGGAGTCGGCAACCTACGAGCAGTACTTC
CDR3: CSVGGVRESATYEQYF

J: TRBJ2-3
V: TRBV11-3
size: NA
D: NA
DNA: TGTGCCAGCAGCTTAGGGCCACTCTCATACACAGATACGCAGTATTTT
CDR3: CASSLGPLSYTDTQYF

J: TRBJ1-5
V: TRBV6-5
size: few
D: TRBD1
DNA: TGTGCCAGCAGGAATGGACAGGAGTATCAGCCCCAGCATTTT
CDR3: CASRNGQEYQPQHF

J: TRBJ2-2
V: TRBV19
size: NA
D: TRBD2
DNA: TGTGCCAGTAGTATTAGCGGGAGAACCGGGGAGCTGTTTTTT
CDR3: CASSISGRTGELFF

J: TRBJ1-3
V: TRBV5-1
size: NA
D: NA
DNA: TGCGCCACCTCCCCCGGCGGCTCTGGAAACACCATATATTTT
CDR3: CATSPGGSGNTIYF

J: TRBJ2-2
V: TRBV7-9
size: few
D: NA
DNA: TGTGCCAGCAGCTTAGCACGAGACACCGGGGAGCTGTTTTTT
CDR3: CASSLARDTGELFF

J: TRBJ2-1
V: TRBV7-2
size: NA
D: NA
DNA: TGTGCCAGCAGCCCGCTTGTGGGGCTTAACAATGAGCAGTTCTTC
CDR3: CASSPLVGLNNEQFF

J: TRBJ1-4
V: TRBV10-3
size: NA
D: NA
DNA: TGTGCCATCAGTGTGGGGGGTAATAATGAAAAACTGTTTTTT
CDR3: CAISVGGNNEKLFF

J: TRBJ2-7
V: TRBV30
size: once
D: NA
DNA: TGTGCCTGGAGCTCCTCACTGGGGGAGCAGTACTTC
CDR3: CAWSSSLGEQYF

J: TRBJ1-1
V: TRBV7-3
size: NA
D: NA
DNA: TGTGCCAGCAGCTTAACTGGGGGGGACACTGAAGCTTTCTTT
CDR3: CASSLTGGDTEAFF

J: TRBJ2-3
V: TRBV7-6
size: NA
D: TRBD2
DNA: TGTGCCAGCAGCTTAGCGGGAGGGCCAAATACGCAGTATTTT
CDR3: CASSLAGGPNTQYF

J: TRBJ1-2
V: TRBV10-2
size: NA
D: NA
DNA: TGCGCCAGCAGTGAGTCTGTGGGGTCCGGGGGCTACACCTTC
CDR3: CASSESVGSGGYTF

J: TRBJ2-6
V: TRBV7-2
size: NA
D: TRBD1
DNA: TGTGCCAGCAGCCCCGAGGGTGGCAGGGGGACTGGGGCCAACGTCCTGACTTTC
CDR3: CASSPEGGRGTGANVLTF

J: TRBJ2-1
V: TRBV7-9
size: NA
D: TRBD1
DNA: TGTGCCAGCAGCCTCGTTTCCGGGACAGGGAGCCATGAGCAGTTCTTC
CDR3: CASSLVSGTGSHEQFF

J: TRBJ2-3
V: TRBV27
size: NA
D: NA
DNA: TGTGCCAGCAGTTTATCACAGGGATCCTACACAGATACGCAGTATTTT
CDR3: CASSLSQGSYTDTQYF

J: TRBJ2-1
V: TRBV28
size: NA
D: NA
DNA: TGTGCCGGCAGTTTAACAGGGGGGGTTGAGCAGTTCTTC
CDR3: CAGSLTGGVEQFF

J: TRBJ1-1
V: TRBV18
size: NA
D: NA
DNA: TGTGCCAGCTCGATATCAGGAGGAATAAACACTGAAGCTTTCTTT
CDR3: CASSISGGINTEAFF

J: TRBJ2-1
V: TRBV19
size: NA
D: NA
DNA: TGTGCCAGTAGGCCGTCAGGCCGGACAGATGAGCAGTTCTTC
CDR3: CASRPSGRTDEQFF

J: TRBJ2-7
V: TRBV19
size: medium-sized
D: NA
DNA: TGTGCCAGTAGTACCGGGGGCGAGCAGTACTTC
CDR3: CASSTGGEQYF

J: TRBJ1-5
V: TRBV18
size: NA
D: NA
DNA: TGTGCCAGCTCACCGGGGGGTGGCAATCAGCCCCAGCATTTT
CDR3: CASSPGGGNQPQHF

J: TRBJ2-3
V: TRBV5-1
size: NA
D: TRBD2
DNA: TGCGCCAGCAGCACGGGGACTAGCGGGAGATCAGATACGCAGTATTTT
CDR3: CASSTGTSGRSDTQYF

J: TRBJ2-7
V: TRBV6-1
size: NA
D: NA
DNA: TGTGCCAGCAGCGTTGAGGAGGGCTACGAGCAGTACTTC
CDR3: CASSVEEGYEQYF

J: TRBJ2-1
V: TRBV7-6
size: NA
D: TRBD2
DNA: TGTGCCAGCAGCCCACTCAGCGGGAGGTCTAAGGGTGAGCAGTTCTTC
CDR3: CASSPLSGRSKGEQFF

J: TRBJ2-3
V: TRBV11-3
size: once
D: NA
DNA: TGTGCCAGCAGCTTAGATGGTTCGAGTTTGATCGCGGCAGATACGCAGTATTTT
CDR3: CASSLDGSSLIAADTQYF

J: TRBJ2-3
V: TRBV6-1
size: NA
D: TRBD1
DNA: TGTGCCAGCACCAGACAGGGGCCCACAGATACGCAGTATTTT
CDR3: CASTRQGPTDTQYF

J: TRBJ2-3
V: TRBV19
size: NA
D: TRBD2
DNA: TGTGCCAGTAGTATAGCGGCTAGCGGGGACCCCACAGATACGCAGTATTTT
CDR3: CASSIAASGDPTDTQYF

J: TRBJ2-1
V: TRBV5-1
size: NA
D: NA
DNA: TGCGCCAGCAGCTCACAGGGGGGCCGACTAGCGGCCTACAATGAGCAGTTCTTC
CDR3: CASSSQGGRLAAYNEQFF

J: TRBJ2-5
V: TRBV28
size: NA
D: TRBD2
DNA: TGTGCCAGCAGGTCCCCATTAGCGGGGCAAGAGACCCAGTACTTC
CDR3: CASRSPLAGQETQYF

J: TRBJ2-1
V: TRBV19
size: NA
D: TRBD1
DNA: TGTGCCAGTACGACCGGGACAGTGTACAATGAGCAGTTCTTC
CDR3: CASTTGTVYNEQFF

J: TRBJ2-1
V: TRBV7-6
size: once
D: TRBD2
DNA: TGTGCCAGCAGCTCGAACGGACTAGCGGATCAGTTCTTC
CDR3: CASSSNGLADQFF